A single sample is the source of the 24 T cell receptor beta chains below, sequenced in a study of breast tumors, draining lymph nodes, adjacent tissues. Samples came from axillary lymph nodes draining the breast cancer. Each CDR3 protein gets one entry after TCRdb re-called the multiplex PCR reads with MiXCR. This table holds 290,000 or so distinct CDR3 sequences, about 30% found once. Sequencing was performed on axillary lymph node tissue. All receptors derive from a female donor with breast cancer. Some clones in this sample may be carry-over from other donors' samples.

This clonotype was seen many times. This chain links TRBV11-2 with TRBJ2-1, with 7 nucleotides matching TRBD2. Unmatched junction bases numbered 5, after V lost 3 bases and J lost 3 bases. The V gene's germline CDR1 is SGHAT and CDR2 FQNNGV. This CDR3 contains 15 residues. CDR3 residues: CASSFSSGIYNEQFF. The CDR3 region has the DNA TGTGCCAGCAGCTTTTCTAGCGGAATCTACAATGAGCAGTTCTTC. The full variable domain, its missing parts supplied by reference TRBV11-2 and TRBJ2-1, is EAGVAQSPRYKIIEKRQSVAFWCNPISGHATLYWYQQILGQGPKLLIQFQNNGVVDDSQLPKDRFSAERLKGVDSTLKIQPAKLEDSAVYLCASSFSSGIYNEQFFGPGTRLTVL.

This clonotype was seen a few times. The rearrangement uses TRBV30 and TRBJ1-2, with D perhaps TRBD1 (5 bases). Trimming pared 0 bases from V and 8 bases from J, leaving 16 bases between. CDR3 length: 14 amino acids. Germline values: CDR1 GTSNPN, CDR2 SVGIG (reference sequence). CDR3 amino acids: CAWSVGGTAGGYTF. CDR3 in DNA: TGTGCCTGGAGTGTCGGGGGGACCGCCGGGGGCTACACCTTC.

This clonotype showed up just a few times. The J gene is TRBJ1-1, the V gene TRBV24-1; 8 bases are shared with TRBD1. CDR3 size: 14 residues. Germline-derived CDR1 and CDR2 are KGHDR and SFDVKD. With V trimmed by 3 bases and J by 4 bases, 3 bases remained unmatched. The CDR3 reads CATSDGTGGTEAFF. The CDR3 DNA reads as TGTGCCACCAGTGATGGGACAGGAGGCACTGAAGCTTTCTTT.

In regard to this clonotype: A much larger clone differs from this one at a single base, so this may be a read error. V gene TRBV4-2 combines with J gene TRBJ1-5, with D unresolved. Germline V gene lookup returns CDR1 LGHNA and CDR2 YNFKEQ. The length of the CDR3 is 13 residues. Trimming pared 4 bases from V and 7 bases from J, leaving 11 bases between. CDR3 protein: CASSRDQWQPQHF. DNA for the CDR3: TGTGCCAGCAGCCGAGATCAGTGGCAGCCCCAGCATTTT.

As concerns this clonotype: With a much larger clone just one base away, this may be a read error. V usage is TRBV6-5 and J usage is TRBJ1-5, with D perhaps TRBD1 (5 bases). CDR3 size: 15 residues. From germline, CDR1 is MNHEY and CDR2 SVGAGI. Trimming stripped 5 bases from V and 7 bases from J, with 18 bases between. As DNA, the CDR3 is TGTGCCAGCAGTCAACCACGGGGGATTGAGCAGCCCCAGCATTTT. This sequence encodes CASSQPRGIEQPQHF.

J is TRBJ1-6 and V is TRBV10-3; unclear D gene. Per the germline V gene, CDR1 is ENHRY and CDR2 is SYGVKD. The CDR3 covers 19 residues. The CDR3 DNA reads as TGTGCTAGACCTGGGCCGGGTCCCAAGTCCAGCTCCTATAATTCACCCCTCCACTTT. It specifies CARPGPGPKSSSYNSPLHF.

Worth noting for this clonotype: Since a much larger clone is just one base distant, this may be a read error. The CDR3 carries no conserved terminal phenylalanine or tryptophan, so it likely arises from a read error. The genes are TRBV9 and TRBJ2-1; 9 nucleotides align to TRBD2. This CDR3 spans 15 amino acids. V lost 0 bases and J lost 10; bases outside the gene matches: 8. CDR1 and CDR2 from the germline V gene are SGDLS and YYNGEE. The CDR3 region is CASSVGGRGPGEQFL. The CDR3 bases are TGTGCCAGCAGCGTAGGCGGGAGGGGCCCGGGGGAGCAGTTCCTC.

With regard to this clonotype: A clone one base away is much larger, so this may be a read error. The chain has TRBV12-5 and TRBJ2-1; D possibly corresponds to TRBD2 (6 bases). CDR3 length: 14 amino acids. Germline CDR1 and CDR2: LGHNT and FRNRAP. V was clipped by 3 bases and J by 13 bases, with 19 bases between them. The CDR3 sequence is CASGLGLVGGEQFF. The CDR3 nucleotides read TGTGCTAGTGGTTTAGGCCTAGTGGGAGGTGAACAGTTCTTC.

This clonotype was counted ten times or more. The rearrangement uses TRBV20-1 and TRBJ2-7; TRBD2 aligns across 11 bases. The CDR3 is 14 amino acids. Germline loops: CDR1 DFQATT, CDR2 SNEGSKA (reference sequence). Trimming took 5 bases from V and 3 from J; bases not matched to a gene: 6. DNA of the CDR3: TGCAGTGCTCCCGGGACTAGCGGCATCTACGAGCAGTACTTC. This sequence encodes CSAPGTSGIYEQYF.

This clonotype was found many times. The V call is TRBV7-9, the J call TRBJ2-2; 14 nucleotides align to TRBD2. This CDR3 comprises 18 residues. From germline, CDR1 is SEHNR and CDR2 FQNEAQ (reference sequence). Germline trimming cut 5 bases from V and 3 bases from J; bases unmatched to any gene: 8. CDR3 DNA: TGTGCCAGCAGCACGCGTCGACTAGCGGGAGGGCACACCGGGGAGCTGTTTTTT. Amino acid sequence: CASSTRRLAGGHTGELFF.

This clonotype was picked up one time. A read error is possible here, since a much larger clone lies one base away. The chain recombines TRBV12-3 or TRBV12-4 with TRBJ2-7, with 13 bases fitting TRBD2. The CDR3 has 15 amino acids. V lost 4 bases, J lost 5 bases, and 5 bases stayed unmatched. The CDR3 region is CASSWTSGGAHEQYF. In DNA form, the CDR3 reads TGTGCCAGCAGTTGGACTAGCGGGGGTGCCCACGAGCAGTACTTC.

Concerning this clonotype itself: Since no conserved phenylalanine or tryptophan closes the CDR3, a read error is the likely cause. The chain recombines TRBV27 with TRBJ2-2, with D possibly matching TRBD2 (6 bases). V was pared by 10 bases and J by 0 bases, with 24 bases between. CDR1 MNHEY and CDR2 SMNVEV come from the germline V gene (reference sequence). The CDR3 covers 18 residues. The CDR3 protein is CATLSFWREDSNTGELFS. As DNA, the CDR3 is TGTGCCACTCTCAGTTTCTGGAGGGAAGACTCGAACACCGGGGAGCTGTTTTCT.

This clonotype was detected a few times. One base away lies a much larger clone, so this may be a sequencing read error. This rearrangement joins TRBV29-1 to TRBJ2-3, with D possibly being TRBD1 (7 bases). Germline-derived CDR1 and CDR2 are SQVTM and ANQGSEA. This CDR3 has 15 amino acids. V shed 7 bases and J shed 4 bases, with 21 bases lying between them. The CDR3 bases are TGCAGCGGTGGAGGGTACAGGGGAAATGCAGATACGCAGTATTTT. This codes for CSGGGYRGNADTQYF.

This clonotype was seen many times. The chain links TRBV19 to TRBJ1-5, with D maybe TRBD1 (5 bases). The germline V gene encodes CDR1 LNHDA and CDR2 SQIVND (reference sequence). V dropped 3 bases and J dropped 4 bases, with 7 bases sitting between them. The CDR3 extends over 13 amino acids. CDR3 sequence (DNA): TGTGCCAGTAGTATGAGGGGAAATCAGCCCCAGCATTTT. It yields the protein CASSMRGNQPQHF.

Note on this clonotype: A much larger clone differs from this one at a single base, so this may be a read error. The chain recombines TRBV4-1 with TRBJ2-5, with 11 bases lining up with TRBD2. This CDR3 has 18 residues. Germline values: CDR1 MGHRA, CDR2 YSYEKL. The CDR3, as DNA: TGCGCCAGCAGCCAAGGTCATACTAGCGGGAGTGTCAAAGAGGCCCAGTACTTC. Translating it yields CASSQGHTSGSVKEAQYF.

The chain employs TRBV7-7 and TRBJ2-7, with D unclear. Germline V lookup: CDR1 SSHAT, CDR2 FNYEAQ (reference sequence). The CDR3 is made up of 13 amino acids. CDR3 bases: TGTGCATCCCCCGGAATGCCCGACTACGAGCAGTACTTC. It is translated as CASPGMPDYEQYF.

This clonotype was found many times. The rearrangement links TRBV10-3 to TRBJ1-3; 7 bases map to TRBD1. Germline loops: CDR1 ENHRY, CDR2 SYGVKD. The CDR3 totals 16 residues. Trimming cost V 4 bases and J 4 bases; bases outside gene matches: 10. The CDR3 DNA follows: TGTGCCATCAGTGGGACCAGGGACAGCCAAGGAAACACCATATATTTT. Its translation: CAISGTRDSQGNTIYF.

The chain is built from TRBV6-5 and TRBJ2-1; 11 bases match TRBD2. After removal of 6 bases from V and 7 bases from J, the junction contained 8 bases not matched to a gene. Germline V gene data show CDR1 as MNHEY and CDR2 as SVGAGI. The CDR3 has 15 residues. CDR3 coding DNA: TGTGCCAGCAGCCAACTAGCGGGAGTCATAAATGAGCAGTTCTTC. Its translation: CASSQLAGVINEQFF.

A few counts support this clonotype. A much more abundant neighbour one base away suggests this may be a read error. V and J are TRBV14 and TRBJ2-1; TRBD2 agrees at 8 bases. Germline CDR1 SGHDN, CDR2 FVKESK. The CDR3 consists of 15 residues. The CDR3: CASSLSGIHYNEPFF. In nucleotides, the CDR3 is TGTGCCAGCAGTCTTAGCGGGATTCACTACAATGAGCCGTTCTTC.

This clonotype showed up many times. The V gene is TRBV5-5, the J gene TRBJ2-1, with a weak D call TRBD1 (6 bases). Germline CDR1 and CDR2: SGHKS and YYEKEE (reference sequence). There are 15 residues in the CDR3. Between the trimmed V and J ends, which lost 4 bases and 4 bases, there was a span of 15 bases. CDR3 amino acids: CASSPPGQGYNEQFF. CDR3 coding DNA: TGTGCCAGCAGCCCGCCCGGGCAGGGGTACAATGAGCAGTTCTTC.

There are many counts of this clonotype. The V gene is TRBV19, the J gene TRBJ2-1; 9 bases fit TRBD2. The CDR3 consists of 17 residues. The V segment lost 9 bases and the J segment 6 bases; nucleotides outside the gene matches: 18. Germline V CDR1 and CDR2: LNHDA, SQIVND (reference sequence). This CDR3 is CASQQGTGLAGSNEQFF. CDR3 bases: TGTGCCAGCCAACAGGGAACGGGACTAGCAGGGTCCAATGAGCAGTTCTTC.

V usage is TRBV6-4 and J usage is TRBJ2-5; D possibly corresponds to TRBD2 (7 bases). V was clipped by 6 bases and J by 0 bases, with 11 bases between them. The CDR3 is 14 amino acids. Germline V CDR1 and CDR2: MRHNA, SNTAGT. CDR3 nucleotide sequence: TGTGCCAGCAGCCAGCGGGACAACCAAGAGACCCAGTACTTC. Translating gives CASSQRDNQETQYF.

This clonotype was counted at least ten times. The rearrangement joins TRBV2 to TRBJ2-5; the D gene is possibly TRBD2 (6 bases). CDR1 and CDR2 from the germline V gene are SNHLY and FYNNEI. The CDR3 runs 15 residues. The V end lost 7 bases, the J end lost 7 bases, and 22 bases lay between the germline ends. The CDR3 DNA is TGTGCCAGCACCTCGCGGCGGGGCCAATCTCGGACCCAGTACTTC. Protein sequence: CASTSRRGQSRTQYF. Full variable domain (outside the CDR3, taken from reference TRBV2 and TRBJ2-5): EPEVTQTPSHQVTQMGQEVILRCVPISNHLYFYWYRQILGQKVEFLVSFYNNEISEKSEIFDDQFSVERPDGSNFTLKIRSTKLEDSAMYFCASTSRRGQSRTQYFGPGTRLLVL.

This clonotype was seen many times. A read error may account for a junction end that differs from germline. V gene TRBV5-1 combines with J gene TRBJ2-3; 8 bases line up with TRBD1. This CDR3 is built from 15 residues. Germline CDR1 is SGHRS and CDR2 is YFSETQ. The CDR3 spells CASSFAGGPTDTQYF. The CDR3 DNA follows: TGTGCCAGCAGCTTCGCAGGGGGCCCCACAGATACGCAGTATTTT.